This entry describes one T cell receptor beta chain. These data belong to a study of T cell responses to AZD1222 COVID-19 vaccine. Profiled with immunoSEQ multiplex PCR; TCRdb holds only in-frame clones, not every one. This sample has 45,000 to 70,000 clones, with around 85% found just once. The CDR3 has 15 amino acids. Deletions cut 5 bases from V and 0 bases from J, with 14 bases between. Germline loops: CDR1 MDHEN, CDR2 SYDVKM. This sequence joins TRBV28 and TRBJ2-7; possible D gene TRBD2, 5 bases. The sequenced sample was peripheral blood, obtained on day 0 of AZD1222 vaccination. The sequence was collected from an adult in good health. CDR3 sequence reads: CASSLSGSLSYEQYF. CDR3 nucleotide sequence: TGTGCCAGCAGTCTCTCGGGGTCCCTCTCCTACGAGCAGTACTTC.